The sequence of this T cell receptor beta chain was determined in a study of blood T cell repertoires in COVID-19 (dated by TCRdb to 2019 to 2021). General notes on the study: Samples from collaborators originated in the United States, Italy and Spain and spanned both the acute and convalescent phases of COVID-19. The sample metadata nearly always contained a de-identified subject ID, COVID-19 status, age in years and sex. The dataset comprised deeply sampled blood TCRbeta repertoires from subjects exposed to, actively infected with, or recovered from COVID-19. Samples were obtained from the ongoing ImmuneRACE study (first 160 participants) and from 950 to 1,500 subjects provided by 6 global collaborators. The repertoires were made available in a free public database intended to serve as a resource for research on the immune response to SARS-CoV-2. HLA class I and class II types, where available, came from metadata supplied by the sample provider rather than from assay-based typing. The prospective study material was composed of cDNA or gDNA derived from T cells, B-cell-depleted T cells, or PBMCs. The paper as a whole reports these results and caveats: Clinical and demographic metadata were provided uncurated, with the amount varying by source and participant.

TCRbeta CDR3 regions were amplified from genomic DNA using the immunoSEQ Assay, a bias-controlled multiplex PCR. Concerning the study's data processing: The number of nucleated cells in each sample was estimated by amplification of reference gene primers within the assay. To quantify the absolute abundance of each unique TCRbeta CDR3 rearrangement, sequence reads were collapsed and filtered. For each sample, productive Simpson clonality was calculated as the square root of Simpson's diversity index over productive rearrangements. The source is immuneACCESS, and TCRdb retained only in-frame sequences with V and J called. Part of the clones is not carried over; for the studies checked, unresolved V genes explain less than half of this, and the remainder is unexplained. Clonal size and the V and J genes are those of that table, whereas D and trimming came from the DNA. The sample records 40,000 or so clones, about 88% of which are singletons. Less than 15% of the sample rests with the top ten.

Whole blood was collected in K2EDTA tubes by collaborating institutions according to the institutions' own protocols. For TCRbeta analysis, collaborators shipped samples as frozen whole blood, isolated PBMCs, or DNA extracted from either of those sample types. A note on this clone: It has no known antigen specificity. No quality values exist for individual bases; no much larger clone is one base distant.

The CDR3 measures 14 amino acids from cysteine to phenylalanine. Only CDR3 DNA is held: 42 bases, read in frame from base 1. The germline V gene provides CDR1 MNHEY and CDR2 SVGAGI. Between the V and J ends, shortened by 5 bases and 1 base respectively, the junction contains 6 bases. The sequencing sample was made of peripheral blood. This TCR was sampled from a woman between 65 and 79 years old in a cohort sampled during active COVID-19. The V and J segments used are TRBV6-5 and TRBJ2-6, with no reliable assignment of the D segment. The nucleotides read TGTGCCAGCAGTCCGCGGTCTGGGGCCAACGTCCTGACTTTC. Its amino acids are CASSPRSGANVLTF.